The 27 T cell receptor beta chains listed next were all sequenced from one sample in a study of T cells in Graves' hyperthyroidism and ophthalmopathy. TCR beta CDR3 regions were amplified from RNA transcripts. During a first-round RT-PCR of the TCR CDR3, the HTBI primer set was used. Using its own MiXCR run on the multiplex PCR reads, TCRdb lists one record per CDR3 protein. This table holds roughly 350,000 distinct CDR3 sequences, approximately 14% found once. Sequencing input: blood. These receptors were taken from a woman aged 40 to 50 with Graves' ophthalmopathy.

This chain links TRBV11-2 with TRBJ1-1, with 8 bases that match TRBD1. Germline V gene lookup returns CDR1 SGHAT and CDR2 FQNNGV. The CDR3 has 15 amino acids. The V segment lost 0 bases and the J segment 5 bases; nucleotides outside the gene matches: 5. The CDR3 loop reads CASSLEWTGRTEAFF. The CDR3 DNA sequence: TGTGCCAGCAGCTTAGAGTGGACAGGGAGGACTGAAGCTTTCTTT.

The table lists this clonotype with many counts. The rearrangement links TRBV25-1 to TRBJ2-7; 7 bases fit TRBD1. V shed 4 bases, J shed 1 base, and the junction held 10 bases outside the gene matches. Germline CDR1 MGHDK, CDR2 SYGVNS. The CDR3 spans 16 residues. The CDR3 here is CASSATPTGRSYEQYF. The CDR3 DNA reads TGTGCCAGCAGTGCCACCCCGACAGGGCGGTCCTACGAGCAGTACTTC.

This clonotype was recorded a few times. The rearrangement links TRBV27 to TRBJ2-7; 7 bases map to TRBD2. This CDR3 has 14 residues. Germline V CDR1 and CDR2: MNHEY, SMNVEV (reference sequence). V trimming: 3 bases; J trimming: 1 base; junction bases outside the gene matches: 3. DNA for the CDR3: TGTGCCAGCAGTTTGCGGGAGAGATCCTACGAGCAGTACTTC. This gives the protein CASSLRERSYEQYF.

In this sample, this clonotype turned up many times. V is TRBV5-1 and J is TRBJ1-1; possibly TRBD1 for D (5 bases). V gave up 4 bases and J gave up 0 bases, with 16 bases separating them. Germline assignment: CDR1 SGHRS and CDR2 YFSETQ. The CDR3 is 16 amino acids. The DNA of the CDR3 is TGCGCCAGCAGCCCCGGCCATCGGGGGTTGAACACTGAAGCTTTCTTT. Amino acids: CASSPGHRGLNTEAFF. The entire variable domain, with the rest obtained from reference TRBV5-1 and TRBJ1-1, is as follows: KAGVTQTPRYLIKTRGQQVTLSCSPISGHRSVSWYQQTPGQGLQFLFEYFSETQRNKGNFPGRFSGRQFSNSRSEMNVSTLELGDSALYLCASSPGHRGLNTEAFFGQGTRLTVV.

This clonotype was observed at least ten times. The V and J genes are TRBV16 and TRBJ1-2; D is possibly TRBD1 (6 bases). CDR1 is KGHSY and CDR2 is FQNENV in the germline V gene. Trimming removed 4 bases from V and 3 bases from J, with 15 bases in between. This CDR3 is built from 15 residues. CDR3 amino acids: CASSPTVQGHYGYTF. The CDR3 DNA sequence: TGTGCCAGCAGCCCCACCGTCCAGGGGCACTATGGCTACACCTTC.

At least ten counts were recorded for this clonotype. The V gene is TRBV6-6, the J gene TRBJ1-1; D gene ambiguous. This CDR3 is 14 amino acids long. The ends were cut back, 2 bases at V and 6 bases at J, with 13 bases in the middle. CDR1 is MNHNY and CDR2 is SVGAGI in the germline V gene (reference sequence). In nucleotides, the CDR3 is TGTGCCAGCAGTTACGACATACCTTTTCCTGAAGCTTTCTTT. The encoded protein is CASSYDIPFPEAFF.

This clonotype was seen repeatedly, ten times or more. V usage is TRBV6-5 and J usage is TRBJ2-1, with D tentatively TRBD1 or TRBD2 (6 bases each). V lost 0 bases and J lost 2, with 11 bases in between. Germline V gene sequence: CDR1 MNHEY, CDR2 SVGAGI. The CDR3 has 16 amino acids. CDR3 protein: CASSYSGGRTYNEQFF. The DNA of the CDR3 is TGTGCCAGCAGTTACTCGGGGGGCAGGACCTACAATGAGCAGTTCTTC.

This clonotype was seen repeatedly, ten times or more. The chain combines TRBV6-1 with TRBJ1-1, with D perhaps matching TRBD1 (6 bases). The CDR3 contains 15 residues. Germline V lookup: CDR1 MNHNS, CDR2 SASEGT. V dropped 3 bases and J dropped 1 base, with 12 bases sitting between them. The CDR3 reads CASSDMGAPNTEAFF. In DNA form, the CDR3 reads TGTGCCAGCAGTGATATGGGGGCCCCGAACACTGAAGCTTTCTTT.

This clonotype has a count of ten or more. This chain uses TRBV9 with TRBJ2-7, with 9 bases identical to TRBD2. Germline V lookup: CDR1 SGDLS, CDR2 YYNGEE. The CDR3 consists of 14 residues. V was pared by 2 bases and J by 7 bases, with 7 bases of the junction left unmatched. CDR3 bases: TGTGCCAGCAGCGTTCGTATAGCGGGGGATGAGCAGTACTTC. The encoded protein is CASSVRIAGDEQYF.

This clonotype was observed many times. The chain employs TRBV5-1 and TRBJ1-6; D is unresolved. The V gene's germline CDR1 is SGHRS and CDR2 YFSETQ. V was trimmed by 1 base and J by 0 bases, leaving 17 bases between them. CDR3 length: 19 amino acids. CDR3 amino acids: CASSLFDGAGSSYNSPLHF. The CDR3 region has the DNA TGCGCCAGCAGCTTGTTCGATGGAGCGGGGAGCTCCTATAATTCACCCCTCCACTTT.

This clonotype showed up many times. The V and J genes are TRBV20-1 and TRBJ1-6; 7 bases agree with TRBD1. CDR3 size: 16 residues. Germline V gene sequence: CDR1 DFQATT, CDR2 SNEGSKA (reference sequence). Germline trimming cut 2 bases from V and 0 bases from J; bases unmatched to any gene: 4. CDR3 bases: TGCAGTGCTAGATGGGGGGACAGCTCCTATAATTCACCCCTCCACTTT. Encoded protein: CSARWGDSSYNSPLHF.

J is TRBJ2-7 and V is TRBV28, with D maybe TRBD2 (5 bases). Trimming pared 8 bases from V and 5 bases from J, leaving 10 bases between. The CDR3 is 11 amino acids. The germline V gene encodes CDR1 MDHEN and CDR2 SYDVKM. The CDR3 DNA follows: TGTGCCAGCGGAACCGGGGACGAGCAGTACTTC. Translating gives CASGTGDEQYF.

This clonotype was counted many times. This chain links TRBV6-1 with TRBJ2-3; 9 bases line up with TRBD1. CDR3 length: 15 amino acids. Germline V gives CDR1 MNHNS, CDR2 SASEGT. V dropped 6 bases and J dropped 3; count of bases not matched to a gene: 7. CDR3 in amino acids: CASSPGTGKTDTQYF. The DNA for the CDR3 is TGTGCCAGCAGCCCCGGGACAGGGAAGACAGATACGCAGTATTTT.

The rearrangement joins TRBV29-1 to TRBJ1-2; D ambiguous. The CDR3 contains 16 residues. Germline loops: CDR1 SQVTM, CDR2 ANQGSEA. V lost 6 bases and J lost 3, with 23 bases in between. The chain's CDR3 is CSVEGMENFHHYGYTF. The CDR3 DNA follows: TGCAGCGTCGAGGGAATGGAAAATTTTCATCACTATGGCTACACCTTC.

This clonotype was seen ten or more times. The V gene is TRBV20-1, the J gene TRBJ2-7; TRBD1 agrees at 8 bases. CDR3 length: 15 amino acids. V shed 3 bases and J 3 bases; nucleotides not matched to a gene: 10. The V gene's germline CDR1 is DFQATT and CDR2 SNEGSKA (reference sequence). CDR3 in amino acids: CSASQRPGGFYEQYF. The DNA of the CDR3 is TGCAGTGCTAGTCAAAGGCCAGGGGGCTTCTACGAGCAGTACTTC.

This clonotype showed up just a few times. With a much larger clone just one base away, this may be a read error. V usage is TRBV2 and J usage is TRBJ1-1; possible D gene TRBD1, 5 bases. Germline V gene data show CDR1 as SNHLY and CDR2 as FYNNEI. The V gene lost 6 bases and the J gene lost 4 bases, with 15 bases spanning the gap. The CDR3 length is 14 residues. CDR3 region: CASRSGHQSTEAFF. In DNA, the CDR3 is TGTGCCAGCAGAAGTGGACACCAGAGCACTGAAGCTTTCTTT.

The chain couples TRBV28 to TRBJ2-1; TRBD2 agrees at 7 bases. The CDR3 is 18 amino acids. CDR1 MDHEN and CDR2 SYDVKM come from the germline V gene. The V segment lost 5 bases and the J segment 2 bases; nucleotides outside the gene matches: 15. CDR3 sequence: CASSPAGSSGSPYNEQFF. CDR3 DNA: TGTGCCAGCAGTCCAGCTGGAAGTAGCGGGTCCCCCTACAATGAGCAGTTCTTC.

The table lists this clonotype with many counts. V gene TRBV9 combines with J gene TRBJ1-1; D unclear. Germline CDR1 is SGDLS and CDR2 is YYNGEE. V lost 3 bases and J lost 3, with 9 bases in between. The CDR3 is 13 amino acids. The CDR3 sequence is CASSAQVYTEAFF. In nucleotides, the CDR3 is TGTGCCAGCAGCGCCCAGGTCTACACTGAAGCTTTCTTT.

In this sample, this clonotype turned up many times. The V call is TRBV29-1, the J call TRBJ2-7, with 9 positions matching TRBD2. V trimming: 5 bases; J trimming: 3 bases; junction bases outside the gene matches: 5. The CDR3 contains 13 residues. CDR1 SQVTM and CDR2 ANQGSEA come from the germline V gene. The CDR3 DNA is TGCAGCGTTAAGGCGGGAGGGATCTACGAGCAGTACTTC. It translates to CSVKAGGIYEQYF.

In its sample, this clonotype was seen many times. This chain links TRBV11-2 with TRBJ2-7; 7 nucleotides agree with TRBD1. This CDR3 has 13 residues. The germline CDR1 and CDR2 sequences are SGHAT and FQNNGV. V lost 4 bases, J lost 4 bases, and 4 bases stayed unmatched. The CDR3 DNA reads TGTGCCAGCAGCTATGGACAGGCATACGAGCAGTACTTC. It codes for CASSYGQAYEQYF.

This clonotype was detected many times. The V and J genes are TRBV27 and TRBJ1-6; no clear D gene. The germline V and J ends were trimmed by 6 bases and 9 bases, with 9 bases remaining between them. The germline V gene encodes CDR1 MNHEY and CDR2 SMNVEV (reference sequence). The CDR3 length is 12 residues. The CDR3 here is CASSYKRSPLHF. The CDR3 coding sequence is TGTGCCAGCAGCTATAAGCGTTCACCCCTCCACTTT.

Ten or more counts support this clonotype. The rearrangement uses TRBV5-8 and TRBJ2-7, with D possibly TRBD2 on 5 matching bases. The germline gives CDR1 SGHTS, CDR2 YDEGEE. The CDR3 has 11 amino acids. Trimming cost V 3 bases and J 4 bases, with 5 bases left between them. The CDR3 protein is CASSWTYEQYF. The DNA for the CDR3 is TGTGCCAGCAGCTGGACTTACGAGCAGTACTTC. Based on the CDR3 plus reference TRBV5-8 and TRBJ2-7, the full variable domain is EAGVTQSPTHLIKTRGQQATLRCSPISGHTSVYWYQQALGLGLQFLLWYDEGEERNRGNFPPRFSGRQFPNYSSELNVNALELEDSALYLCASSWTYEQYFGPGTRLTVT.

The V gene is TRBV4-1, the J gene TRBJ2-7, with D possibly TRBD1 on 6 matching bases. CDR1 is MGHRA, CDR2 YSYEKL, per germline. With 2 bases removed from V and 4 bases from J, the gap between germline ends came to 18 bases. The CDR3 spans 16 residues. CDR3 in amino acids: CASSQPGPGEKYEQYF. The CDR3 nucleotides read TGCGCCAGCAGCCAACCGGGGCCAGGGGAAAAATACGAGCAGTACTTC.

This clonotype appeared a few times. This chain links TRBV18 with TRBJ2-5; D unresolved. This CDR3 region has 14 residues. V was trimmed by 3 bases and J by 5 bases, leaving 13 bases between them. Germline lookup yields CDR1 KGHSH and CDR2 LQKENI. This CDR3 reads CASSPKGDSETQYF. The CDR3 bases are TGTGCCAGCTCACCGAAGGGCGATTCGGAGACCCAGTACTTC.

This clonotype was detected many times. Written as DNA, the CDR3 is TGCGCCAGCAGTCCAAACCGACAGTATGAGGTATCGCGGCAGGAGCTGTTTTTT. Amino acid sequence: CASSPNRQYEVSRQELFF. The chain links TRBV10-2 to TRBJ2-2, with D possibly matching TRBD1 (5 bases). Germline values: CDR1 WSHSY, CDR2 SAAADI. V was clipped by 5 bases and J by 10 bases, with 29 bases between them. This CDR3 has 18 residues.

This clonotype was recorded at least ten times. The chain links TRBV27 to TRBJ1-2, with D tentatively TRBD1 (6 bases). The germline V gene encodes CDR1 MNHEY and CDR2 SMNVEV (reference sequence). This CDR3 has 16 residues. V lost 4 bases and J lost 2, with 17 bases in between. The CDR3, as DNA: TGTGCCAGCAGTTCCTGGCAGGGGACTGGGAACTATGGCTACACCTTC. This encodes CASSSWQGTGNYGYTF.

This clonotype was found many times. The chain employs TRBV5-8 and TRBJ2-7; 10 nucleotides agree with TRBD1. The CDR3 is made up of 14 amino acids. After removal of 0 bases from V and 5 bases from J, the junction contained 2 bases not matched to a gene. Germline V gene sequence: CDR1 SGHTS, CDR2 YDEGEE. The CDR3 loop is CASSLGGQGNEQYF. The CDR3 coding sequence is TGTGCCAGCAGCTTGGGGGGACAGGGGAACGAGCAGTACTTC.